This T cell receptor (beta chain) was sequenced for a study of identical twins. On this clonotype itself: Its antigen is undetermined.

Whole-study results and caveats: With abundant cord blood beta clonotypes, insertions were fewer; memory repertoires showed no such pattern. The conclusions drew on cross-sectional statistical analysis instead of tracking the same donors.

One entry per CDR3 protein, called by TCRdb with MiXCR from the 5' RACE reads. The sample consists of fewer than 500,000 distinct CDR3 sequences, 13% to 15% of them appearing once. These same data were also listed under a study on yellow fever vaccine responses in identical twins. Per that study: Convergence reportedly seemed to mark part of the twins' vaccine T cell response, with personalization marking the rest.

This TCR came from a woman under 30 in good health. The sequenced sample was CD4+ T cells sorted from blood.

CDR3 protein: CASSLAGQQETQYF. The CDR3 coding sequence is TGCGCCAGCAGCTTGGCGGGACAGCAAGAGACCCAGTACTTC. This rearrangement joins TRBV5-1 to TRBJ2-5, with 7 positions matching TRBD1. V was clipped by 0 bases and J by 2 bases; unmatched bases: 1. CDR3 length: 14 residues. Germline lookup yields CDR1 SGHRS and CDR2 YFSETQ. The whole variable domain, filled in from reference TRBV5-1 and TRBJ2-5, reads KAGVTQTPRYLIKTRGQQVTLSCSPISGHRSVSWYQQTPGQGLQFLFEYFSETQRNKGNFPGRFSGRQFSNSRSEMNVSTLELGDSALYLCASSLAGQQETQYFGPGTRLLVL.